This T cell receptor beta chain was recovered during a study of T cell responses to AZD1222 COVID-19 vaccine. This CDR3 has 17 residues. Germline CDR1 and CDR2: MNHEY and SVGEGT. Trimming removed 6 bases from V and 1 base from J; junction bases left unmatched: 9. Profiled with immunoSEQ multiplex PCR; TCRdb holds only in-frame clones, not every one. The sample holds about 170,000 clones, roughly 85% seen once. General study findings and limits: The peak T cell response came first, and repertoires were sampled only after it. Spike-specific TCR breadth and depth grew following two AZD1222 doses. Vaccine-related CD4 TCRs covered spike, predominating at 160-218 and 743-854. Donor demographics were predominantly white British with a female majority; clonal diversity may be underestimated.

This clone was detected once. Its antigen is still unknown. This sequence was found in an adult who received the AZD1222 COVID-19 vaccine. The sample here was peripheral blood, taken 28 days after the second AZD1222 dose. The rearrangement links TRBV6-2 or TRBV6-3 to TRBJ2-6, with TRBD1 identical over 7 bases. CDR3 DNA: TGTGCCAGCAGCTTCGGGACAGCGTTATCTGGGGCCAACGTCCTGACTTTC. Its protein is CASSFGTALSGANVLTF.